This is a list of T cell receptor beta chains from one sample in a study of human CD8 memory T cell subsets. TCRdb re-called the 5' RACE reads; every CDR3 protein appears as one record, without DNA. The table lists over 10,000 distinct CDR3 sequences. Material for sequencing was CD8+ T cells from PBMCs. These receptor sequences come from a human donor in good health. Each CDR3 is given with its conserved first and last residue. Where a row states a size, it is once, few, many or the class of an expanded clone; other rows omit it.

J gene: TRBJ2-5
clone size: NA
V gene: TRBV7-2
CDR3 protein: CASSPLLGEDSQETQYF

J gene: TRBJ1-1
clone size: NA
V gene: TRBV7-3
CDR3 protein: CASSLTGVWNTEAFF

J gene: TRBJ1-6
clone size: NA
V gene: TRBV5-1
CDR3 protein: CASKGAYNSPLHF

J gene: TRBJ2-1
clone size: NA
V gene: TRBV6-6
CDR3 protein: CASRDDRLSYNEQFF

J gene: TRBJ2-1
clone size: NA
V gene: TRBV9
CDR3 protein: CASSPEGRLADEQFF

J gene: TRBJ2-2
clone size: NA
V gene: TRBV7-6
CDR3 protein: CASSLEEAGVTGELFF

J gene: TRBJ1-2
clone size: NA
V gene: TRBV28
CDR3 protein: CASSLYQDYGYTF

J gene: TRBJ2-7
clone size: NA
V gene: TRBV7-2
CDR3 protein: CASSSDSLFYEQYF

J gene: TRBJ1-3
clone size: large
V gene: TRBV5-5
CDR3 protein: CASSLYEEIAGNTIYF

J gene: TRBJ2-7
clone size: NA
V gene: TRBV12-3/TRBV12-4
CDR3 protein: CASSVGQGDEQYF

J gene: TRBJ2-5
clone size: medium-sized
V gene: TRBV6-5
CDR3 protein: CASSSWETQYF

J gene: TRBJ2-7
clone size: NA
V gene: TRBV4-2
CDR3 protein: CASSQDGGSEQYF

J gene: TRBJ2-7
clone size: NA
V gene: TRBV14
CDR3 protein: CASSQDPGTQTYF

J gene: TRBJ1-6
clone size: NA
V gene: TRBV4-1
CDR3 protein: CASSLSGAANSPLHF

J gene: TRBJ2-3
clone size: NA
V gene: TRBV25-1
CDR3 protein: CASSEWWEARDTQYF

J gene: TRBJ2-7
clone size: NA
V gene: TRBV5-1
CDR3 protein: CASSLAVQGADEQYF

J gene: TRBJ2-3
clone size: NA
V gene: TRBV10-3
CDR3 protein: CAISEDREADTQYF

J gene: TRBJ2-2
clone size: NA
V gene: TRBV7-2
CDR3 protein: CASSFLAGANTGELFF

J gene: TRBJ1-1
clone size: NA
V gene: TRBV12-5
CDR3 protein: CASGPEGHYTEAFF

J gene: TRBJ2-6
clone size: NA
V gene: TRBV30
CDR3 protein: CAWSAGSGANVLTF

J gene: TRBJ2-3
clone size: NA
V gene: TRBV29-1
CDR3 protein: CSVEELSGFQDTQYF

J gene: TRBJ2-7
clone size: NA
V gene: TRBV29-1
CDR3 protein: CSVVPWTGDIYEQYF

J gene: TRBJ2-5
clone size: NA
V gene: TRBV28
CDR3 protein: CASKPSGSQETQYF

J gene: TRBJ2-2
clone size: NA
V gene: TRBV5-4
CDR3 protein: CASSLFRSANTGELFF

J gene: TRBJ1-3
clone size: NA
V gene: TRBV7-2
CDR3 protein: CASSSLTDSGNTIYF

J gene: TRBJ2-1
clone size: NA
V gene: TRBV19
CDR3 protein: CASKTDRGSYNEQFF

J gene: TRBJ2-5
clone size: NA
V gene: TRBV29-1
CDR3 protein: CSVELKGVGFYQETQYF

J gene: TRBJ2-1
clone size: NA
V gene: TRBV7-8
CDR3 protein: CASSSTPGLVNEQFF

J gene: TRBJ2-1
clone size: NA
V gene: TRBV27
CDR3 protein: CASSPGSPLIQFF

J gene: TRBJ2-1
clone size: NA
V gene: TRBV5-6
CDR3 protein: CASSPGAGWVDEQFF

J gene: TRBJ2-7
clone size: NA
V gene: TRBV27
CDR3 protein: CASSETTGPYEQYF

J gene: TRBJ2-1
clone size: NA
V gene: TRBV4-1
CDR3 protein: CASSQSTNPYNEQFF

J gene: TRBJ2-3
clone size: NA
V gene: TRBV7-2
CDR3 protein: CASSQLGRDTDTQYF

J gene: TRBJ2-7
clone size: NA
V gene: TRBV7-8
CDR3 protein: CASSLEYGYRHRYEQYF

J gene: TRBJ2-3
clone size: NA
V gene: TRBV27
CDR3 protein: CASSFPEGTQYF

J gene: TRBJ1-2
clone size: NA
V gene: TRBV7-9
CDR3 protein: CASSFSTAGDGYTF

J gene: TRBJ2-7
clone size: medium-sized
V gene: TRBV29-1
CDR3 protein: CSVEDTSYEQYF

J gene: TRBJ1-1
clone size: medium-sized
V gene: TRBV29-1
CDR3 protein: CSVEGGVVTEAFF

J gene: TRBJ1-5
clone size: medium-sized
V gene: TRBV12-3/TRBV12-4
CDR3 protein: CASSPAGETQHF

J gene: TRBJ2-7
clone size: medium-sized
V gene: TRBV7-2
CDR3 protein: CASSVAGVGYEQYF

J gene: TRBJ2-7
clone size: NA
V gene: TRBV25-1
CDR3 protein: CASSELAGVDYEQYF

J gene: TRBJ1-2
clone size: NA
V gene: TRBV27
CDR3 protein: CASTGNGYGYTF

J gene: TRBJ2-5
clone size: NA
V gene: TRBV27
CDR3 protein: CASSLIPLAGFQETQYF

J gene: TRBJ2-1
clone size: NA
V gene: TRBV11-3
CDR3 protein: CASSLAGNEQFF

J gene: TRBJ2-2
clone size: NA
V gene: TRBV6-2/TRBV6-3
CDR3 protein: CASRLAGGELFF

J gene: TRBJ2-7
clone size: NA
V gene: TRBV28
CDR3 protein: CASSPWLSGTSYEQYF

J gene: TRBJ2-7
clone size: NA
V gene: TRBV4-3
CDR3 protein: CASSQDSSGRGEQYF

J gene: TRBJ1-1
clone size: NA
V gene: TRBV13
CDR3 protein: CASRDRGEKNTEAFF

J gene: TRBJ2-2
clone size: NA
V gene: TRBV29-1
CDR3 protein: CSVGGQAGELFF

J gene: TRBJ2-2
clone size: NA
V gene: TRBV24-1
CDR3 protein: CATSDFGLAGEANTGELFF

J gene: TRBJ1-1
clone size: medium-sized
V gene: TRBV5-1
CDR3 protein: CASSLTDSNTEAFF

J gene: TRBJ1-2
clone size: NA
V gene: TRBV5-5
CDR3 protein: CASSFIAGDYGYTF

J gene: TRBJ2-7
clone size: NA
V gene: TRBV4-3
CDR3 protein: CASSQGRGPAYEQYF

J gene: TRBJ2-7
clone size: NA
V gene: TRBV6-5
CDR3 protein: CASSYSEGDYEQYF

J gene: TRBJ2-7
clone size: NA
V gene: TRBV10-3
CDR3 protein: CAISEPGQGLTYEQYF

J gene: TRBJ1-1
clone size: NA
V gene: TRBV25-1
CDR3 protein: CASSEYLNTEAFF

J gene: TRBJ1-1
clone size: large
V gene: TRBV7-9
CDR3 protein: CASTQGETEAFF

J gene: TRBJ1-1
clone size: medium-sized
V gene: TRBV29-1
CDR3 protein: CSVVNYALNTEAFF

J gene: TRBJ2-3
clone size: NA
V gene: TRBV12-3/TRBV12-4
CDR3 protein: CASSLALGTGADTQYF

J gene: TRBJ2-3
clone size: NA
V gene: TRBV5-1
CDR3 protein: CASWGGVGTDTQYF